These 25 T cell receptor beta chains originate from one sample sequenced in a study of vaccination and CD4 T cells after COVID-19 (dated by TCRdb to the early 2020s). Libraries were made using PCR. TCRdb lists the instrument as Illumina iSeq 100. TCR sequencing of DNA from cultured CD4+ T cells used the Oncomine TCR Beta short-read assay at the Johns Hopkins FTIC core. TCRdb reworked the public reads: Q25 trimming with fastp, MiXCR clone assembly, productive beta chains retained. For every CDR3 protein sequence, its rows merge into one entry that carries the most common genes and DNA. The sample yields approximately 12,000 distinct CDR3 sequences; around two fifths were counted once. The ten top clones hold about 22% of the sample. This specimen's treatment or condition label, interpreted: roughly 10-day PBMC culture with coronavirus spike peptide pools or control peptides (ViraFEST assay). For these receptors, no antigen is known.

The specimen was cultured CD4+ T cells from blood. The receptor source for this set is a human donor with COVID-19.

The chain employs TRBV5-8 and TRBJ2-7; D not certain. With 2 bases removed from V and 5 bases from J, the gap between germline ends came to 2 bases. The germline V gene encodes CDR1 SGHTS and CDR2 YDEGEE. The CDR3 covers 10 residues. The CDR3 nucleotides read TGTGCCAGCAGCTTCCACGAGCAGTACTTC. Its translation: CASSFHEQYF.

A few counts support this clonotype. The chain joins TRBV20-1 to TRBJ2-7, with D maybe TRBD1 (6 bases). The ends were cut back, 0 bases at V and 4 bases at J, with 16 bases in the middle. The germline V gene has CDR1 DFQATT and CDR2 SNEGSKA (reference sequence). The CDR3 is made up of 15 amino acids. The CDR3 DNA reads TGCAGTGCTAGAGATCCTTTTAAAACAGGGTACGAGCAGTACTTC. This encodes CSARDPFKTGYEQYF.

V usage is TRBV12-3 or TRBV12-4 and J usage is TRBJ2-1; 10 bases agree with TRBD2. The CDR3 is 12 residues long. Losses at the gene ends were 6 bases for V and 15 bases for J; bases not matched to a gene: 8. CDR3 residues: CASSPSGLAAFF. The CDR3, as DNA: TGTGCCAGCAGCCCATCCGGACTAGCGGCGTTCTTC.

This chain links TRBV20-1 with TRBJ2-3, with 7 bases matching TRBD1. After removal of 0 bases from V and 1 base from J, the junction contained 1 base not matched to a gene. Germline lookup yields CDR1 DFQATT and CDR2 SNEGSKA (reference sequence). The CDR3 totals 14 residues. Here the CDR3 DNA reads TGCAGTGCTAGAGAGGGGACAGGCACAGATACGCAGTATTTT. Amino acids: CSAREGTGTDTQYF.

The V and J genes are TRBV12-5 and TRBJ1-1, with D unclear. Per the germline V gene, CDR1 is LGHNT and CDR2 is FRNRAP. The CDR3 has 10 amino acids. V gave up 5 bases and J gave up 10 bases, with 8 bases separating them. The CDR3 region is CASGNALAFF. DNA of the CDR3: TGTGCTAGTGGTAACGCCCTAGCTTTCTTT.

The V and J genes are TRBV4-3 and TRBJ2-7; no definite D call. This CDR3 region has 15 residues. In germline, CDR1 is LGHNA, CDR2 YSLEER. The V gene lost 2 bases and the J gene lost 0 bases, with 11 bases spanning the gap. CDR3 sequence (DNA): TGCGCCAGCAGCCAAACAGCTTTGAGCTCCTACGAGCAGTACTTC. Protein sequence: CASSQTALSSYEQYF.

This rearrangement joins TRBV4-1 to TRBJ2-2; possible D gene TRBD1, 6 bases. CDR1 is MGHRA and CDR2 is YSYEKL in the germline V gene. The V end lost 3 bases, the J end lost 2 bases, and 7 bases lay between the germline ends. This CDR3 is 14 amino acids long. CDR3 nucleotides: TGCGCCAGCAGCCAGGGACAAAACACCGGGGAGCTGTTTTTT. It translates to CASSQGQNTGELFF.

This chain connects TRBV19 to TRBJ1-2; 10 nucleotides align to TRBD1. This CDR3 is 18 amino acids long. V was clipped by 4 bases and J by 3 bases; unmatched bases: 14. Germline loops: CDR1 LNHDA, CDR2 SQIVND (reference sequence). For the CDR3, the DNA is TGTGCCAGTAGTACCCTTTCGACAGGGGGCTTTCGACACTATGGCTACACCTTC. As protein: CASSTLSTGGFRHYGYTF.

The table lists this clonotype with a few counts. V and J are TRBV2 and TRBJ1-3, with D hard to call. CDR3 length: 14 residues. Per the germline V gene, CDR1 is SNHLY and CDR2 is FYNNEI. The germline V and J ends were trimmed by 2 bases and 4 bases, with 9 bases remaining between them. The CDR3 here is CASSERAWGNTIYF. Written as DNA, the CDR3 is TGTGCCAGCAGTGAACGAGCATGGGGAAACACCATATATTTT. The complete variable domain, with remaining parts taken from reference TRBV2 and TRBJ1-3, reads EPEVTQTPSHQVTQMGQEVILRCVPISNHLYFYWYRQILGQKVEFLVSFYNNEISEKSEIFDDQFSVERPDGSNFTLKIRSTKLEDSAMYFCASSERAWGNTIYFGEGSWLTVV.

The chain's CDR3 is CASSLRRGNPQETQYF. The CDR3 DNA sequence: TGTGCCAGCTCGCTACGGAGAGGTAACCCTCAAGAGACCCAGTACTTC. The chain has TRBV7-2 and TRBJ2-5, with D uncertain. Germline V CDR1 and CDR2: SGHTA, FQGNSA. This CDR3 contains 16 residues. V lost 8 bases and J 2 bases, leaving 21 bases between the germline ends.

This sequence joins TRBV29-1 and TRBJ1-1; weak D call: TRBD1 (6 bases). The V end was cut by 8 bases, the J end by 5 bases, with 15 bases between. The CDR3 loop spans 12 amino acids. Germline values: CDR1 SQVTM, CDR2 ANQGSEA. CDR3 nucleotides: TGCAGCACGTACAGGGAGGGGACTGAAGCTTTCTTT. Its protein product is CSTYREGTEAFF.

The J gene is TRBJ2-1, the V gene TRBV20-1; D gene ambiguous. The CDR3 contains 15 residues. The germline CDR1 and CDR2 sequences are DFQATT and SNEGSKA (reference sequence). V dropped 3 bases and J dropped 0 bases, with 12 bases sitting between them. DNA for the CDR3: TGCAGTGCTAGCCCTCTAACCAGCTCCTACAATGAGCAGTTCTTC. Protein product: CSASPLTSSYNEQFF.

This clonotype was observed a handful of times. The gene calls are TRBV6-1 and TRBJ1-1; possibly TRBD1 for D (6 bases). CDR1 is MNHNS, CDR2 SASEGT, per germline. The V end lost 6 bases, the J end lost 3 bases, and 14 bases lay between the germline ends. The CDR3 has 14 residues. The CDR3, as DNA: TGTGCCAGCAGAAGTGGCCAGGGGTACACTGAAGCTTTCTTT. It translates to CASRSGQGYTEAFF.

The V and J genes are TRBV7-2 and TRBJ1-3, with 8 bases identical to TRBD1. V was clipped by 5 bases and J by 2 bases; unmatched bases: 5. CDR1 is SGHTA, CDR2 FQGNSA, per germline. The CDR3 extends over 15 amino acids. The CDR3 DNA reads as TGTGCCAGCAGCCCGCAGACAGGGGCTGGAAACACCATATATTTT. Translation gives CASSPQTGAGNTIYF.

V and J are TRBV6-1 and TRBJ2-3; the match to TRBD1 covers 7 bases. The V segment lost 6 bases and the J segment 2 bases; nucleotides outside the gene matches: 5. Germline CDR1 is MNHNS and CDR2 is SASEGT. The CDR3 totals 14 residues. Here the CDR3 reads CASRPGQNTDTQYF. The CDR3 DNA follows: TGTGCCAGCAGACCGGGACAGAACACAGATACGCAGTATTTT.

This sequence joins TRBV19 and TRBJ1-1, with D perhaps matching TRBD1 (5 bases). CDR3 length equals 16 residues. Trimming removed 0 bases at V and 4 bases at J, with 15 bases between. Per germline, CDR1 LNHDA and CDR2 SQIVND (reference sequence). The DNA for the CDR3 is TGTGCCAGTAGTATAGACCAAGGGGAGGTCGGCACTGAAGCTTTCTTT. It is translated as CASSIDQGEVGTEAFF.

The J gene is TRBJ2-3, the V gene TRBV6-1, with 8 positions matching TRBD1. CDR1 is MNHNS and CDR2 is SASEGT in the germline V gene. The CDR3 length is 18 residues. V gave up 7 bases and J gave up 2 bases; unmatched junction bases: 17. Here the CDR3 reads CASTRWGAGGSPTDTQYF. The CDR3 DNA follows: TGTGCCAGCACTCGCTGGGGCGCAGGGGGCTCCCCCACAGATACGCAGTATTTT.

V usage is TRBV20-1 and J usage is TRBJ2-2; a possible D gene is TRBD1 (6 bases). Trimming pared 2 bases from V and 6 bases from J, leaving 10 bases between. Germline assignment: CDR1 DFQATT and CDR2 SNEGSKA (reference sequence). The CDR3 contains 13 residues. This CDR3 is CSARSTGPGELFF. The CDR3 DNA is TGCAGTGCTAGATCCACAGGGCCCGGGGAGCTGTTTTTT.

CDR3 bases: TGCAGTGCTAGAGAACCAATAGCGGGGGGCCGGGAGACCCAGTACTTC. This gives the protein CSAREPIAGGRETQYF. The chain joins TRBV20-1 to TRBJ2-5; TRBD2 matches 10 bases. The CDR3 sequence is 16 residues long. Germline V CDR1 and CDR2: DFQATT, SNEGSKA (reference sequence). Germline trimming cut 0 bases from V and 5 bases from J; bases unmatched to any gene: 9.

The rearrangement joins TRBV20-1 to TRBJ2-7; the D gene is possibly TRBD1 (6 bases). The CDR3 totals 14 residues. The germline V gene encodes CDR1 DFQATT and CDR2 SNEGSKA (reference sequence). V lost 6 bases, J lost 4 bases, and 19 bases lay in between. The CDR3 is CSASGSTGLYEQYF. The CDR3 region has the DNA TGCAGTGCCAGTGGGAGTACAGGGTTGTACGAGCAGTACTTC.

V and J are TRBV7-2 and TRBJ1-5, with 8 bases identical to TRBD1. The CDR3 totals 15 residues. Germline CDR1 SGHTA, CDR2 FQGNSA. The V segment lost 1 base and the J segment 3 bases; nucleotides outside the gene matches: 2. The CDR3 loop reads CASSLGTGNNQPQHF. The CDR3, as DNA: TGTGCCAGCAGCTTAGGGACAGGGAACAATCAGCCCCAGCATTTT.

This clonotype was observed a few times. V is TRBV7-2 and J is TRBJ1-2; D is unresolved. There are 13 residues in the CDR3. Germline values: CDR1 SGHTA, CDR2 FQGNSA. Trimming took off 1 base at V and 7 bases at J, with 10 bases between the two ends. In nucleotides, the CDR3 is TGTGCCAGCAGCTTAGATAGTAGCAGTGGCTACACCTTC. Encoded protein: CASSLDSSSGYTF.

The rearrangement joins TRBV30 to TRBJ1-1; TRBD1 aligns across 7 bases. V trimming: 3 bases; J trimming: 1 base; junction bases outside the gene matches: 2. Germline V gives CDR1 GTSNPN, CDR2 SVGIG (reference sequence). The CDR3 length is 13 residues. The DNA for the CDR3 is TGTGCCTGGAGGGGACAGCAGAACACTGAAGCTTTCTTT. Its protein product is CAWRGQQNTEAFF.

The rearrangement joins TRBV19 to TRBJ2-3; weak D call: TRBD2 (6 bases). Germline V CDR1 and CDR2: LNHDA, SQIVND (reference sequence). V lost 3 bases, J lost 0 bases, and 10 bases lay in between. This CDR3 comprises 15 residues. Written as DNA, the CDR3 is TGTGCCAGTAGTATGGGTAGCGGAAGCACAGATACGCAGTATTTT. It translates to CASSMGSGSTDTQYF.

This clonotype was counted a few times. V is TRBV7-8 and J is TRBJ2-3; D is possibly TRBD2 (6 bases). Germline-derived CDR1 and CDR2 are SGHVS and FQNEAQ. The CDR3 loop spans 17 amino acids. The V end was cut by 1 base, the J end by 8 bases, with 22 bases between. The CDR3 spells CASSLGRDGLLTGTQYF. For the CDR3, the DNA is TGTGCCAGCAGCTTAGGGAGGGACGGACTCCTTACCGGTACGCAGTATTTT.